The clone carrying this T cell receptor beta chain appeared a few times. Its antigen is not identified. The data were obtained in a study of T cell repertoires in cytomegalovirus infection. The overall study: Newly reported HLA-C-restricted and thoroughly characterized HLA-B-restricted CMV epitopes were employed. Both a matching HLA type and CMV infection were indicated by public TCR beta signatures. Study conclusions and caveats: Individuals carrying CMV plus the relevant HLA were identified by cumulative frequency of public TCR beta families. HLA-C-restricted, CMV-specific TCR beta clonotypes were dominant ex vivo.

TCRdb used MiXCR to reprocess the reads, holding one entry per CDR3 protein. The table shows about 900,000 distinct CDR3 sequences, with roughly 30% occurring only once. CDR3 length: 18 residues. The V and J ends lost 2 bases and 3 bases respectively, with 22 bases between them. Germline loops: CDR1 MNHNY, CDR2 SVGAGI (reference sequence). The genes are TRBV6-6 and TRBJ1-2, with D possibly being TRBD1 (5 bases). The clonotype was recovered from a human donor in good health (CMV status not recorded). Some clones in this sample may be carry-over from other donors' samples. The starting material was cultured CD8+ T cells from PBMCs, obtained from culture after CMV antigen stimulation. The CDR3 loop is CASSYTDSPQPSDYGYTF. The CDR3 DNA reads TGTGCCAGCAGTTACACCGACAGCCCTCAGCCCTCCGACTATGGCTACACCTTC.